This record looks at one TCR beta chain sequence and its context. Antigen: not known. The data originate from a study of T cell responses to AZD1222 COVID-19 vaccine. Study conclusions and caveats: Donor demographics were predominantly white British with a female majority; clonal diversity may be underestimated. Seropositivity was recorded at baseline in only a handful of AZD1222 recipients. The span of vaccine-associated CD4 TCRs extended across spike, with dominance at 160-218 and 743-854.

Method: immunoSEQ multiplex PCR; TCRdb's copy keeps in-frame clones and lacks some. The sample includes 99,000 or so clones, 85% to 90% of them seen just once. The CDR3 sequence is 17 residues long. CDR1 and CDR2 (germline): SGHTA, FQGNSA. V dropped 5 bases and J dropped 13; count of bases not matched to a gene: 22. This TCR came from an adult in good health. The sequencing here drew on peripheral blood, taken on day 0 of AZD1222 vaccination. This chain links TRBV7-2 with TRBJ1-2; TRBD1 agrees at 10 bases. Here the CDR3 DNA reads TGTGCCAGCAGCCCCCCTGTCGGTGGGACAGGGGCCCTATCCGGCACCTTC. It encodes CASSPPVGGTGALSGTF.